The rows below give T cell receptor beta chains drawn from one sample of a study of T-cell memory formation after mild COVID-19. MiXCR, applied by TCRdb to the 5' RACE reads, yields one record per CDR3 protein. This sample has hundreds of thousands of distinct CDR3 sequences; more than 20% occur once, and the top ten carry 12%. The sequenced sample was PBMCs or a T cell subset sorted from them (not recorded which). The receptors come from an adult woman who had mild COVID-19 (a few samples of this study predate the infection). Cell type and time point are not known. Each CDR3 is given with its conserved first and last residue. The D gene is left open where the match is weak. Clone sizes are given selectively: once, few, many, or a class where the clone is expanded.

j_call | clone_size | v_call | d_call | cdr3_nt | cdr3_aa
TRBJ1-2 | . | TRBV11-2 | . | TGTGCCAGCAGCTTCCGGGACTTATCTGGCTACACCTTC | CASSFRDLSGYTF
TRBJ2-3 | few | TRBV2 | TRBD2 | TGTGCCAGCAAACTAGCGGGGGGCACAGATACGCAGTATTTT | CASKLAGGTDTQYF
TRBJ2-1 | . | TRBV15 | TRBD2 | TGTGCCACCAGCAGAGCGGGTAGCGGGACTCGCAATGAGCAGTTCTTC | CATSRAGSGTRNEQFF
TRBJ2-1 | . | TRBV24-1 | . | TGTGCCACCAGTGGGGAGTATGAGCAGTTCTTC | CATSGEYEQFF
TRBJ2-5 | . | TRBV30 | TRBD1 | TGTGCCTGGAACTACAGGGGGCGAGGGGAGACCCAGTACTTC | CAWNYRGRGETQYF
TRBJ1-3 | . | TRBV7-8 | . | TGTGCCAGCAGCTTAACGGCGGGGAGGGCTGGAAACACCATATATTTT | CASSLTAGRAGNTIYF
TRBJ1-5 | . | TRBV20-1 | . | TGCAGTGCTAGGTTCGCCAATCAGCCCCAGCATTTT | CSARFANQPQHF
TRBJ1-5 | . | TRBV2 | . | TGTGCCAGCAGCCTACAAGGGGGGCTCCAGCCCCAGCATTTT | CASSLQGGLQPQHF
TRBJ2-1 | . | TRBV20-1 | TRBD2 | TGCAGTGCTAGTGGAGCGGGAGCGCGGAGGTCCAATGAGCAGTTCTTC | CSASGAGARRSNEQFF
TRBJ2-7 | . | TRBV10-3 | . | TGTGCCATCAGTGAAACCGACGGGTACGAGCAGTACTTC | CAISETDGYEQYF
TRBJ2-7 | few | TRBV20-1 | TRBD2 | TGCAGTGCTAGCGTGACTAGCCGCTCCTACGAGCAGTACTTC | CSASVTSRSYEQYF
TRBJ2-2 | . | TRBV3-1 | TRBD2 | TGTGCCAGCAGCCAAGGGACTAGCGGGAGAGTACAGGGGGAGCTGTTTTTT | CASSQGTSGRVQGELFF
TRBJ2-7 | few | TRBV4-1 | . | TGCGCCAGCAGCCAAGATTGGAGTTATTTGTCCTACGAGCAGTACTTC | CASSQDWSYLSYEQYF
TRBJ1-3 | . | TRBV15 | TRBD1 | TGTGCCACCAGCAGAGCTGCGGGACAGGGGGACTCTGGAAACACCATATATTTT | CATSRAAGQGDSGNTIYF
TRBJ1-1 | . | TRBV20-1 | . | TGCAGTGCTAGCAGTTTTAGGCAGGGAGGTTGGAACACTGAAGCTTTCTTT | CSASSFRQGGWNTEAFF
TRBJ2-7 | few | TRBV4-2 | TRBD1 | TGTGCCAGCAGCCAAGACTATTCGGACAGGGCCTACGAGCAGTACTTC | CASSQDYSDRAYEQYF
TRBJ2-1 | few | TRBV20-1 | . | TGCAGTGCTATTAGGTGGAATGAGCAGTTCTTC | CSAIRWNEQFF
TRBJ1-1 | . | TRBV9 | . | TGTGCCAGCAGTGCCGCGGGGAACACTGAAGCTTTCTTT | CASSAAGNTEAFF
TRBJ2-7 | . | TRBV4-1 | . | TGCGCCAGCAGCCAAGACTCCGTCTACGAGCAGTACTTC | CASSQDSVYEQYF
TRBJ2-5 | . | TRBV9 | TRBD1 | TGTGCCAGCAGCGAAACAGGGGGCGCCGGGACCCAGTACTTC | CASSETGGAGTQYF
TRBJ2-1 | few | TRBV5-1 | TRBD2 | TGCGCCAGCAGCCGGGCCGGGACTAGCGGCGATGAGCAGTTCTTC | CASSRAGTSGDEQFF
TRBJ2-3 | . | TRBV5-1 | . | TGCGCCAGCAGCTCTGAGGTTGGGGCGGATACGCAGTATTTT | CASSSEVGADTQYF
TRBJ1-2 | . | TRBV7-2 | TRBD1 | TGTGCCAGCAGCCCGGCACCGGGATTGGACAGGGACTATGGCTACACCTTC | CASSPAPGLDRDYGYTF
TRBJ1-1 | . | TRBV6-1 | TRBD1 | TGTGCCAGCAGCGAAGCCGGGACAGCAGCTGAAGCTTTCTTT | CASSEAGTAAEAFF
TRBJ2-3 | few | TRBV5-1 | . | TGCGCCAGCAGCTTGGAAGATGGCGGTAGCACAGATACGCAGTATTTT | CASSLEDGGSTDTQYF
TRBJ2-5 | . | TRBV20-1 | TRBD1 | TGCAGTGCCGAGAGGGGGCTTGAGACCCAGTACTTC | CSAERGLETQYF
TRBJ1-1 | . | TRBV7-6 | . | TGTGCCAGCAGCTTATCCGCCGTCACTGAAGCTTTCTTT | CASSLSAVTEAFF
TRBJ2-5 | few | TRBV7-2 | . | TGTGCCAGCAGCTTAGTGGCCCACAGGGAGACCCAGTACTTC | CASSLVAHRETQYF
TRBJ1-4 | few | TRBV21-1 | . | TGTGCCAGCAGCAAAGTGCAGTTTTTT | CASSKVQFF
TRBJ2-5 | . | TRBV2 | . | TGTGCCAGCAGCCGACTATTCGGGGAGACCCAGTACTTC | CASSRLFGETQYF
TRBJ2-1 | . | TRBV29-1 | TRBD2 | TGCAGCGTTGAAGGATCTAGCGGGTCCTACAATGAGCAGTTCTTC | CSVEGSSGSYNEQFF
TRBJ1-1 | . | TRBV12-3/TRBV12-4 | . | TGTGCCAGCAGTCTGGGGACCCCAAGTCCCACACTGGGAGCTTTCTTT | CASSLGTPSPTLGAFF
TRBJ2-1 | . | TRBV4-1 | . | TGCGCCAGCAGTAGGGGGATCTACAATGAGCAGTTCTTC | CASSRGIYNEQFF
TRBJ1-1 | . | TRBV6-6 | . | TGTGCCAGCCAGGGGTCCGGGATCCGAGGGACTGAAGCTTTCTTT | CASQGSGIRGTEAFF
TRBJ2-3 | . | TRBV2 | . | TGTGCCAGCAGGCAATATAGGGACACCAGTGTATATACGCAGTATTTT | CASRQYRDTSVYTQYF
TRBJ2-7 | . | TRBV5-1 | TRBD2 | TGCGCCAGCAGCTTGGAAGTAGCGGGAGGCTACGAGCAGTACTTC | CASSLEVAGGYEQYF
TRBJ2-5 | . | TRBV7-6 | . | TGTGCCAGCAGCCCGGAGACATTGGGGGCAGCCCAGTACTTC | CASSPETLGAAQYF